Listed below are T cell receptor beta chains from one sample, sequenced in a study of blood T cell repertoires in COVID-19. The method was immunoSEQ multiplex PCR; TCRdb's version includes in-frame clones alone and lacks a portion of them. The sample includes some 180,000 clones, more than 80% of them seen just once. The sample comprised PBMCs or T cells enriched from blood (not recorded which). These TCRs come from a man aged 40-49 years who had recovered from COVID-19. CDR3s include the opening cysteine and the closing phenylalanine or tryptophan. A D gene is named only where the DNA matches it firmly. Size is omitted from some rows. Given values are once, few, many or a class for expanded clones.

v_call: TRBV29-1
clone_size: .
d_call: TRBD1
j_call: TRBJ2-7
cdr3_nt: TGCAGCGTTGCACGACAGGGGCCCCCCTACTACGAGCAGTACTTC
cdr3_aa: CSVARQGPPYYEQYF

v_call: TRBV6-1
clone_size: many
d_call: .
j_call: TRBJ1-2
cdr3_nt: TGTGCCAGCAGTGAACAACCGACAACTGGCTACACCTTC
cdr3_aa: CASSEQPTTGYTF

v_call: TRBV2
clone_size: few
d_call: .
j_call: TRBJ2-2
cdr3_nt: TGTGCCAGCACCTGGACAGCAACCGGGGAGCTGTTTTTT
cdr3_aa: CASTWTATGELFF

v_call: TRBV6-4
clone_size: .
d_call: TRBD2
j_call: TRBJ2-3
cdr3_nt: TGTGCCAGCAGCCTTAGCGGGGGGACAGATACGCAGTATTTT
cdr3_aa: CASSLSGGTDTQYF

v_call: TRBV3-1/TRBV3-2
clone_size: once
d_call: TRBD1
j_call: TRBJ1-5
cdr3_nt: TGTGCCAGCAGCCCAGGGACAGTTTCCCAGCCCCAGCATTTT
cdr3_aa: CASSPGTVSQPQHF

v_call: TRBV9
clone_size: .
d_call: TRBD1
j_call: TRBJ1-2
cdr3_nt: TGTGCCAGCAGCCCCGGGACAGACTATGGCTACACCTTC
cdr3_aa: CASSPGTDYGYTF

v_call: TRBV6-5
clone_size: .
d_call: TRBD1
j_call: TRBJ1-5
cdr3_nt: TGTGCCAGCAGACTGGGACAGGGGGAGGGTCAGCCCCAGCATTTT
cdr3_aa: CASRLGQGEGQPQHF

v_call: TRBV28
clone_size: .
d_call: .
j_call: TRBJ1-2
cdr3_nt: TGTGCCAGCAGTTTTGAACACCATGGCTACACCTTC
cdr3_aa: CASSFEHHGYTF

v_call: TRBV19
clone_size: .
d_call: .
j_call: TRBJ1-5
cdr3_nt: TGTGCCAGTAGTAAACAGGACCTTAGCAATCAGCCCCAGCATTTT
cdr3_aa: CASSKQDLSNQPQHF

v_call: TRBV7-8
clone_size: .
d_call: TRBD1
j_call: TRBJ1-2
cdr3_nt: TGTGCCAGCAGCTTAGCGCCGGGACAGGGCGGGATTGGGTACACCTTC
cdr3_aa: CASSLAPGQGGIGYTF

v_call: TRBV5-4
clone_size: few
d_call: TRBD1
j_call: TRBJ1-6
cdr3_nt: TGTGCCAGCAGGCTTAGTGGACAGGGGGCTTTTAATTCACCCCTCCACTTT
cdr3_aa: CASRLSGQGAFNSPLHF

v_call: TRBV9
clone_size: .
d_call: TRBD1
j_call: TRBJ2-7
cdr3_nt: TGTGCCAGCAGCCCTTCCGGACAGGGCTCCTACGAGCAGTACTTC
cdr3_aa: CASSPSGQGSYEQYF

v_call: TRBV13
clone_size: .
d_call: TRBD1
j_call: TRBJ1-6
cdr3_nt: TGTGCCAGCAGCCAGGGGACAGGGAGGGGTAATTCACCCCTCCACTTT
cdr3_aa: CASSQGTGRGNSPLHF

v_call: TRBV11-3
clone_size: few
d_call: .
j_call: TRBJ1-4
cdr3_nt: TGTGCCAGCAGCCGGAGCGAAAAACTGTTTTTT
cdr3_aa: CASSRSEKLFF

v_call: TRBV27
clone_size: .
d_call: TRBD2
j_call: TRBJ2-7
cdr3_nt: TGTGCCAGCAGCCGGGACTACCTCTACGAGCAGTACTTC
cdr3_aa: CASSRDYLYEQYF

v_call: TRBV19
clone_size: .
d_call: .
j_call: TRBJ1-1
cdr3_nt: TGTGCCAGTACGGTCTCAGCGGCGTCGTCCCCGAACACTGAAGCTTTCTTT
cdr3_aa: CASTVSAASSPNTEAFF

v_call: TRBV18
clone_size: .
d_call: .
j_call: TRBJ1-1
cdr3_nt: TGTGCCAGCTCGGAGGGGTGGAGAACTGAAGCTTTCTTT
cdr3_aa: CASSEGWRTEAFF

v_call: TRBV5-1
clone_size: .
d_call: TRBD1
j_call: TRBJ1-1
cdr3_nt: TGCGCCAGCAGCTTGGAAGTCAGGGGGGACACTGAAGCTTTCTTT
cdr3_aa: CASSLEVRGDTEAFF

v_call: TRBV7-8
clone_size: .
d_call: TRBD1
j_call: TRBJ2-1
cdr3_nt: TGTGCCAGCAGTTCCTTTTACCGCACAGGGGGACGGATGAATGAGCAGTTCTTC
cdr3_aa: CASSSFYRTGGRMNEQFF

v_call: TRBV28
clone_size: .
d_call: .
j_call: TRBJ1-2
cdr3_nt: TGTGCCAGCAATTTTGCGAAGTATGGCTACACCTTC
cdr3_aa: CASNFAKYGYTF

v_call: TRBV9
clone_size: .
d_call: TRBD1
j_call: TRBJ2-7
cdr3_nt: TGTGCCAGCAGCGCCCCGGGACAGGGGCGCGAGCAGTACTTC
cdr3_aa: CASSAPGQGREQYF

v_call: TRBV19
clone_size: .
d_call: TRBD2
j_call: TRBJ2-4
cdr3_nt: TGTGCCAGTAAGGACCTAGCGGGACCGCCGCCGGACATTCAGTACTTC
cdr3_aa: CASKDLAGPPPDIQYF

v_call: TRBV30
clone_size: .
d_call: .
j_call: TRBJ1-2
cdr3_nt: TGTGCCTCTCTTGGGGACATGTTTTCCTGGGGCTACACCTTC
cdr3_aa: CASLGDMFSWGYTF

v_call: TRBV9
clone_size: .
d_call: .
j_call: TRBJ1-6
cdr3_nt: TGTGCCAGCAGCCCAATCACAGATAATTCACCCCTCCACTTT
cdr3_aa: CASSPITDNSPLHF

v_call: TRBV27
clone_size: .
d_call: TRBD1
j_call: TRBJ1-1
cdr3_nt: TGTGCCAGCAGTATCGGGACAGGGAACACTGAAGCTTTCTTT
cdr3_aa: CASSIGTGNTEAFF

v_call: TRBV7-9
clone_size: .
d_call: TRBD2
j_call: TRBJ2-7
cdr3_nt: TGTGCCAGCAGACCTATGAGGGAGGGAGGTTACGAGCAGTACTTC
cdr3_aa: CASRPMREGGYEQYF

v_call: TRBV7-2
clone_size: .
d_call: .
j_call: TRBJ2-3
cdr3_nt: TGTGCCAGCAGCTTCGGACTACCACGGGATACGCAGTATTTT
cdr3_aa: CASSFGLPRDTQYF

v_call: TRBV9
clone_size: .
d_call: TRBD1
j_call: TRBJ1-2
cdr3_nt: TGTGCCAGCAGCGTAGACAGGGGGCACTATGGCTACACCTTC
cdr3_aa: CASSVDRGHYGYTF

v_call: TRBV5-4
clone_size: .
d_call: .
j_call: TRBJ1-2
cdr3_nt: TGTGCCAGCAGCGCCGAAACAGGGATAGGTGGCTACACCTTC
cdr3_aa: CASSAETGIGGYTF

v_call: TRBV27
clone_size: few
d_call: TRBD1
j_call: TRBJ1-5
cdr3_nt: TGTGCCAGCAGTTTATGGCAGGGGGCCGTCGCGGGGCCCCAGCATTTT
cdr3_aa: CASSLWQGAVAGPQHF

v_call: TRBV16
clone_size: .
d_call: .
j_call: TRBJ1-5
cdr3_nt: TGTGCCAGCAGCCAATCTGGCACCCGTAGCAATCAGCCCCAGCATTTT
cdr3_aa: CASSQSGTRSNQPQHF

v_call: TRBV9
clone_size: .
d_call: .
j_call: TRBJ2-3
cdr3_nt: TGTGCCAGCAGCGTAGGAGGGGAGGCAGGCACAGATACGCAGTATTTT
cdr3_aa: CASSVGGEAGTDTQYF

v_call: TRBV6-5
clone_size: .
d_call: .
j_call: TRBJ1-2
cdr3_nt: TGTGCCAGCGTAAACAGGGAAGGCTATGGCTACACCTTC
cdr3_aa: CASVNREGYGYTF

v_call: TRBV5-6
clone_size: .
d_call: .
j_call: TRBJ2-1
cdr3_nt: TGTGCCAGCAGCTTGGTCTCGAGCACGAGCTCCTACAATGAGCAGTTCTTC
cdr3_aa: CASSLVSSTSSYNEQFF

v_call: TRBV12-3/TRBV12-4
clone_size: .
d_call: .
j_call: TRBJ2-1
cdr3_nt: TGTGCCAGCAGTCCGATTGTGAGGAATGAGCAGTTCTTC
cdr3_aa: CASSPIVRNEQFF

v_call: TRBV27
clone_size: .
d_call: .
j_call: TRBJ1-6
cdr3_nt: TGTGCCAGCAGTTCCCTGAACAAATCACCCCTCCACTTT
cdr3_aa: CASSSLNKSPLHF

v_call: TRBV5-4
clone_size: .
d_call: .
j_call: TRBJ1-1
cdr3_nt: TGTGCCAGCAGCTTGGAGCCAGGGGAAGCTTTCTTT
cdr3_aa: CASSLEPGEAFF